This TCR beta chain appears in the sequencing data of a study of spatial heterogeneity in lung cancer. Study overall: Alpha-chain sequences were detected in numbers that were consistently lower than beta-chain sequences.

The CDR3 has 15 amino acids. Germline loops: CDR1 DFQATT, CDR2 SNEGSKA (reference sequence). V lost 1 base and J 10 bases, leaving 20 bases between the germline ends. Time point indicated: sample taken at primary tumor resection. The authors sequenced whole RNA from tumor, nontumor lung or frozen PBMC without sorting. MiXCR was run by TCRdb on the 5' RACE reads, yielding one entry per CDR3 protein. This repertoire shows tens of thousands of distinct CDR3 sequences, 8.4% found once; its top ten account for around 36%. The receptor was isolated from a female donor with early-stage non-small cell lung cancer. The chain recombines TRBV20-1 with TRBJ2-1; D gene unclear. The sequencing here drew on PBMCs, taken at surgery. The CDR3 sequence is CSARGRATELREQFF. DNA for the CDR3: TGCAGTGCTAGAGGACGGGCTACGGAGTTGAGAGAGCAGTTCTTC.